This T cell receptor beta chain came from a study of cytomegalovirus exposure and HLA in healthy donors. In the study overall: The use of the same platform for the 120 validation repertoires and the 600 to 700 first-cohort repertoires was reported by a later analysis.

The trim removed 3 bases at V and 1 base at J, leaving 7 bases unmatched. The length of the CDR3 is 16 residues. Germline V CDR1 and CDR2: SGHDN, FVKESK. Worth noting for this clone: The antigen remains unidentified.

Sequenced by immunoSEQ multiplex PCR; TCRdb stores in-frame clones only, minus some. The table has about 150,000 clones, approximately 86% seen once. Study-level points and caveats: A later analysis found first-cohort TCR clusters tended to co-occur in the 95 to 150 validation repertoires. Most TCR sequences showed up rarely, but some public TCRs showed up in many donors.

This TCR was recovered from a man aged 18 to 35 in good health and CMV-seropositive. Sequenced input: PBMCs. The chain employs TRBV14 and TRBJ2-7; 9 nucleotides match TRBD1. CDR3 sequence: CASSHDGTGRSYEQYF. DNA of the CDR3: TGTGCCAGCAGCCACGACGGGACAGGGCGGTCCTACGAGCAGTACTTC.